A selection of T cell receptor beta chains follows, all from one sample in a study of OX40 agonist ivuxolimab in advanced cancers. Libraries were prepared by immunoSEQ multiplex PCR; TCRdb keeps only in-frame clonotypes and omits some of them. Among 45,000 to 65,000 clones, 65% to 85% were seen once, and the ten largest hold roughly 3%. Sample: CD4+ or CD8+ T cells sorted from blood, taken in a trial of the OX40 agonist ivuxolimab. Receptors were obtained from an adult with an advanced solid tumor such as melanoma, head and neck, liver or kidney cancer. CDR3s include the opening cysteine and the closing phenylalanine or tryptophan. D genes are given only for firm matches. Expanded clones are given a class, and other clones once, few, many or no size at all.

d_call: -
j_call: TRBJ2-2
v_call: TRBV5-4
clone_size: few
cdr3_nt: TGTGCCAGCACCCCCGGGAGAGGGGCCCCCGGGGAGCTGTTTTTT
cdr3_aa: CASTPGRGAPGELFF

d_call: -
j_call: TRBJ1-1
v_call: TRBV5-4
clone_size: -
cdr3_nt: TGTGCCAGCAGCCCCCTCGTGAACACTGAAGCTTTCTTT
cdr3_aa: CASSPLVNTEAFF

d_call: TRBD1
j_call: TRBJ1-2
v_call: TRBV19
clone_size: -
cdr3_nt: TGTGCCAGTAGTATAACGAGGGGGCAACGGGGCTACACCTTC
cdr3_aa: CASSITRGQRGYTF

d_call: TRBD1
j_call: TRBJ2-3
v_call: TRBV5-1
clone_size: -
cdr3_nt: TGCGCCAGCAGCTCGGGCGGGACAGGGGGCATGCAGGATACGCAGTATTTT
cdr3_aa: CASSSGGTGGMQDTQYF

d_call: TRBD1
j_call: TRBJ1-4
v_call: TRBV5-1
clone_size: once
cdr3_nt: TGCGCCAGCTCCTCCCTACCGGGACAGGGTTTACTACTAGCGACTAATGAAAAACTGTTTTTT
cdr3_aa: CASSSLPGQGLLLATNEKLFF

d_call: -
j_call: TRBJ2-1
v_call: TRBV5-1
clone_size: -
cdr3_nt: TGCGCCAGCAGCTTAAGACAGGACAAGGGAGGTGAGCAGTTCTTC
cdr3_aa: CASSLRQDKGGEQFF

d_call: -
j_call: TRBJ1-1
v_call: TRBV2
clone_size: -
cdr3_nt: TGTGCCAGCAGACCCCGGACAGCGATGAACACTGAAGCTTTCTTT
cdr3_aa: CASRPRTAMNTEAFF

d_call: -
j_call: TRBJ1-1
v_call: TRBV15
clone_size: -
cdr3_nt: TGTGCCACCAGCAGAGTCGAGGGAAGGAAAGGAGCTTTCTTT
cdr3_aa: CATSRVEGRKGAFF

d_call: TRBD2
j_call: TRBJ2-3
v_call: TRBV19
clone_size: -
cdr3_nt: TGTGCCAGTAGCCGGGAGGCGGGGCGGACAGATACGCAGTATTTT
cdr3_aa: CASSREAGRTDTQYF

d_call: -
j_call: TRBJ1-1
v_call: TRBV19
clone_size: -
cdr3_nt: TGTGCCAGTAGTATCAGGGGCCAAACTGAAGCTTTCTTT
cdr3_aa: CASSIRGQTEAFF

d_call: -
j_call: TRBJ1-2
v_call: TRBV15
clone_size: -
cdr3_nt: TGTGCCACCAGCCAAAGACAGGTGCCTAACTATGGCTACACCTTC
cdr3_aa: CATSQRQVPNYGYTF

d_call: TRBD1
j_call: TRBJ1-2
v_call: TRBV2
clone_size: -
cdr3_nt: TGTGCCAGCACCCAGGGGGCGAGAAAGTGGGGCTACACCTTC
cdr3_aa: CASTQGARKWGYTF

d_call: TRBD2
j_call: TRBJ2-1
v_call: TRBV27
clone_size: once
cdr3_nt: TGTGCCAGCAGTTTTGGCGGGGGGGCCGTGGGTGAGCAGTTCTTC
cdr3_aa: CASSFGGGAVGEQFF

d_call: -
j_call: TRBJ2-7
v_call: TRBV11-3
clone_size: -
cdr3_nt: TGTGCCAGCAGCTTAGAAACAGGGAGGGGCGAGCAGTACTTC
cdr3_aa: CASSLETGRGEQYF

d_call: -
j_call: TRBJ2-7
v_call: TRBV7-2
clone_size: -
cdr3_nt: TGTGCCAGCAGCTTAGGTGCCGACGAGCAGTACTTC
cdr3_aa: CASSLGADEQYF

d_call: -
j_call: TRBJ1-5
v_call: TRBV2
clone_size: -
cdr3_nt: TGTGCCAGCAGCCCCCAGTCGGGCGGCCATCAGCCCCAGCATTTT
cdr3_aa: CASSPQSGGHQPQHF

d_call: -
j_call: TRBJ2-3
v_call: TRBV2
clone_size: -
cdr3_nt: TGTGCCAGCAGCCTCCGGAGGATTCCAGATACGCAGTATTTT
cdr3_aa: CASSLRRIPDTQYF

d_call: TRBD1
j_call: TRBJ2-7
v_call: TRBV6-1
clone_size: -
cdr3_nt: TGTGCCAGCAGACGAGGGGGACAGGGCGACTACGAGCAGTACTTC
cdr3_aa: CASRRGGQGDYEQYF

d_call: -
j_call: TRBJ1-2
v_call: TRBV4-1
clone_size: -
cdr3_nt: TGCGCCAGCAGCCAAGATAGGGGTTTTGGCTACACCTTC
cdr3_aa: CASSQDRGFGYTF

d_call: -
j_call: TRBJ1-5
v_call: TRBV6-5
clone_size: -
cdr3_nt: TGTGCCAGCAGTTACAGGGAGGGGGGCAATCAGCCCCAGCATTTT
cdr3_aa: CASSYREGGNQPQHF

d_call: -
j_call: TRBJ1-1
v_call: TRBV5-1
clone_size: -
cdr3_nt: TGCGCCAGCAGGGTCGGGACGGGTGAAGCTTTCTTT
cdr3_aa: CASRVGTGEAFF

d_call: -
j_call: TRBJ2-6
v_call: TRBV11-2
clone_size: -
cdr3_nt: TGTGCCAGCAGCTTAGGAGCTAGTGCTGGTACATCTGGGGCCAACGTCCTGACTTTC
cdr3_aa: CASSLGASAGTSGANVLTF

d_call: -
j_call: TRBJ1-1
v_call: TRBV4-3
clone_size: -
cdr3_nt: TGCGCCAGCAGCCAAGACTGGGGCTCGGGCACTGAAGCTTTCTTT
cdr3_aa: CASSQDWGSGTEAFF

d_call: -
j_call: TRBJ1-6
v_call: TRBV7-2
clone_size: -
cdr3_nt: TGTGCCAGCAGCTTAGCGATGGTTAGGAATTCACCCCTCCACTTT
cdr3_aa: CASSLAMVRNSPLHF